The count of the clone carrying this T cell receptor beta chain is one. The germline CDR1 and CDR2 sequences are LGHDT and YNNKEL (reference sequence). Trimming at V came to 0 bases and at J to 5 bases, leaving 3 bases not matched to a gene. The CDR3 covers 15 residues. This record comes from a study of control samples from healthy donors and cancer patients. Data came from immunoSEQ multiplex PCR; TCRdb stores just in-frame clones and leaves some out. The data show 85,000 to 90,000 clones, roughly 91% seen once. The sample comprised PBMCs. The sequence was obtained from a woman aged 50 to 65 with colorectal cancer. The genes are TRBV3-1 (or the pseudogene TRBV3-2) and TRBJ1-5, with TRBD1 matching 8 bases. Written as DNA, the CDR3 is TGTGCCAGCAGCCAAGATTGGACAGGGTATCAGCCCCAGCATTTT. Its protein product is CASSQDWTGYQPQHF.